This T cell receptor (beta chain) is drawn from a study of shared clonotypes between healthy human individuals. Study-wide points: Naive subsets, compared against memory subsets, generally had larger estimated richness values.

Germline V CDR1 and CDR2: MDHEN, SYDVKM. The CDR3 spans 15 residues. The V gene lost 3 bases and the J gene lost 8 bases, with 17 bases spanning the gap. Concerning this clone itself: What it recognizes is unknown.

A roughly 200 ng quantity of DNA, roughly 32,000 T cell genomes, went into the sorted-subset replicate PCRs. The table came from immunoSEQ multiplex PCR; TCRdb's copy has only in-frame clones and leaves some out. Of about 2.5 million clones listed, 92% were seen once; the top ten hold around 0.38%. This TCR derives from a man aged 18-30 years in good health. Some clones in this sample may be carry-over from other donors' samples. Sequences were obtained from naive CD4+ T cells from PBMCs. The subset was: CD45RA+ positively selected. The chain combines TRBV28 with TRBJ2-1; D tentatively reads TRBD1 or TRBD2 (6 bases each). Here the CDR3 DNA reads TGTGCCAGCAGTTTGGGGGGCGCGAGGGTCGATGAGCAGTTCTTC. Protein sequence: CASSLGGARVDEQFF. The full variable domain, in which reference TRBV28 and TRBJ2-1 provide the parts outside the CDR3, is DVKVTQSSRYLVKRTGEKVFLECVQDMDHENMFWYRQDPGLGLRLIYFSYDVKMKEKGDIPEGYSVSREKKERFSLILESASTNQTSMYLCASSLGGARVDEQFFGPGTRLTVL.